These 8 T cell receptor beta chains were all obtained from the same sample, sequenced in a study of cytomegalovirus exposure and HLA in healthy donors. Repertoires were generated with immunoSEQ multiplex PCR, while TCRdb's copy carries only in-frame clones and drops some. The data contain about 130,000 clones, 89% of them singletons. Sequencing used PBMCs. The receptors stem from a woman aged 18-35 years in good health and CMV-seropositive.

The CDR3 reads CAWSVRTGRNTEAFF. The CDR3 nucleotides are TGTGCCTGGAGTGTACGGACAGGACGGAACACTGAAGCTTTCTTT. The chain is built from TRBV30 and TRBJ1-1; 7 nucleotides align to TRBD1. The length of the CDR3 is 15 residues. V lost 0 bases, J lost 1 base, and 5 bases stayed unmatched. CDR1 and CDR2 from the germline V gene are GTSNPN and SVGIG (reference sequence).

This clone was seen once. This rearrangement joins TRBV7-9 to TRBJ2-7, with 11 bases that match TRBD1. After removal of 5 bases from V and 6 bases from J, the junction contained 6 bases not matched to a gene. The germline V gene has CDR1 SEHNR and CDR2 FQNEAQ (reference sequence). The CDR3 has 14 residues. DNA of the CDR3: TGTGCCAGCAGCCCGGGACAGGGGGTCTCCGAGCAGTACTTC. Its translation: CASSPGQGVSEQYF.

V is TRBV27 and J is TRBJ2-1; TRBD2 aligns across 8 bases. V lost 3 bases and J lost 7; bases outside the gene matches: 11. The CDR3 sequence is 16 residues long. Germline CDR1 reads MNHEY; CDR2 reads SMNVEV (reference sequence). CDR3 amino acids: CASSFYSGAPGNEQFF. The CDR3 nucleotides read TGTGCCAGCAGTTTTTATAGCGGGGCCCCAGGGAATGAGCAGTTCTTC.

The chain carries TRBV29-1 and TRBJ1-5, with TRBD1 as a possible D gene (6 bases). CDR1 and CDR2 (germline): SQVTM, ANQGSEA. This CDR3 comprises 13 residues. Deletions cut 4 bases from V and 8 bases from J, with 15 bases between. This CDR3 is CSVVTGYGEPQHF. As DNA, the CDR3 is TGCAGCGTTGTTACAGGGTACGGTGAGCCCCAGCATTTT.

The V and J genes are TRBV2 and TRBJ2-1, with 11 bases that match TRBD2. Germline V CDR1 and CDR2: SNHLY, FYNNEI. The trim removed 6 bases at V and 2 bases at J, leaving 9 bases unmatched. The CDR3 runs to 17 residues. This CDR3 is CASSQTSGDTTYNEQFF. CDR3 nucleotide sequence: TGTGCCAGCAGCCAGACTAGCGGGGATACGACCTACAATGAGCAGTTCTTC.

The gene calls are TRBV6-1 and TRBJ2-7; the D is unclear. The CDR3 has 11 amino acids. CDR1 MNHNS and CDR2 SASEGT come from the germline V gene. V lost 7 bases and J lost 4, with 8 bases in between. The CDR3 protein is CASMRSYEQYF. In DNA, the CDR3 is TGTGCCAGCATGCGGAGTTACGAGCAGTACTTC.

The gene calls are TRBV12-1 and TRBJ1-1. TRBV12-1 is deemed a pseudogene. The CDR3 runs to 10 residues. CDR3 bases: TGTGCCAGCAGCCCTCGGGGAGCTTTCTTT. Protein product: CASSPRGAFF.

As DNA, the CDR3 is TGTGCCAGCAGCTCGGGACTAGCGGAAGAGCAGTTCTTC. This codes for CASSSGLAEEQFF. The V call is TRBV11-1, the J call TRBJ2-1; TRBD2 matches 11 bases. V shed 4 bases and J 10 bases; nucleotides not matched to a gene: 3. Looked up from germline, CDR1 is SGHAT and CDR2 is FQDESV (reference sequence). The CDR3 runs to 13 residues.